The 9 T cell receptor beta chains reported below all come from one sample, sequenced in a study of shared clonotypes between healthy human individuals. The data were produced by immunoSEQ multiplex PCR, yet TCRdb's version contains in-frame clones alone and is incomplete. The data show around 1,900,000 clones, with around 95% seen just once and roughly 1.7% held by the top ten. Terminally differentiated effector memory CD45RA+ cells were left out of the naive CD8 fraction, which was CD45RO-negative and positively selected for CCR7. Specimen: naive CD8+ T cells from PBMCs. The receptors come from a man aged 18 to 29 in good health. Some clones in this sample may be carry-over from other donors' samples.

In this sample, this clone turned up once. CDR3 DNA sequence: TGCAGCGTTGAAATCGGGGCGGCAGGACGAGACTATGGCTACACCTTC. It encodes CSVEIGAAGRDYGYTF. The V gene is TRBV29-1, the J gene TRBJ1-2; D is perhaps TRBD1 (5 bases). The V end lost 2 bases, the J end lost 3 bases, and 19 bases lay between the germline ends. Germline values: CDR1 SQVTM, CDR2 ANQGSEA. CDR3 length: 16 amino acids.

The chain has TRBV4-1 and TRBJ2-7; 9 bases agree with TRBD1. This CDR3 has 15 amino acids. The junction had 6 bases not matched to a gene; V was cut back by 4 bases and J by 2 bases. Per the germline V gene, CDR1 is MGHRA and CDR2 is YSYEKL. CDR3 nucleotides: TGCGCCAGCAGCCTCAGGGGACAGGGCGCCTACGAGCAGTACTTC. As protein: CASSLRGQGAYEQYF.

The CDR3 DNA reads as TGTGCCAGCAGTGATACAGGGCCTTGGGGCGGCAATCAGCCCCAGCATTTT. This gives the protein CASSDTGPWGGNQPQHF. J is TRBJ1-5 and V is TRBV2; tentative D call: TRBD1 (6 bases). There are 17 residues in the CDR3. Trimming removed 3 bases at V and 2 bases at J, with 17 bases between. Germline CDR1 is SNHLY and CDR2 is FYNNEI. Variable domain in full (rest from reference TRBV2 and TRBJ1-5): EPEVTQTPSHQVTQMGQEVILRCVPISNHLYFYWYRQILGQKVEFLVSFYNNEISEKSEIFDDQFSVERPDGSNFTLKIRSTKLEDSAMYFCASSDTGPWGGNQPQHFGDGTRLSIL.

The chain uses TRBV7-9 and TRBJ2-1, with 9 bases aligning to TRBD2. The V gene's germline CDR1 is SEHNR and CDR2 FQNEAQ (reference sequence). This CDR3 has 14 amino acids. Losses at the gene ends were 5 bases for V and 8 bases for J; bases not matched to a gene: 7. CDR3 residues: CASSHRTSVDEQFF. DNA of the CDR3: TGTGCCAGCAGCCATAGGACTAGCGTGGATGAGCAGTTCTTC.

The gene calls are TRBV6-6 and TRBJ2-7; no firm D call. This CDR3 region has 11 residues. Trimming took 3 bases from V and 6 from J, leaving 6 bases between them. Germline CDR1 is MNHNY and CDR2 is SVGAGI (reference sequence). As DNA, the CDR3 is TGTGCCAGCAGTTATCTTACCGAGCAGTACTTC. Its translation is CASSYLTEQYF.

The CDR3 reads CASSSLTEGEQYF. CDR3 bases: TGCGCCAGCAGCTCCCTGACCGAGGGGGAGCAGTACTTC. The J gene is TRBJ2-7, the V gene TRBV5-1; D possibly uses TRBD1 or TRBD2 (5 bases each). The V gene's germline CDR1 is SGHRS and CDR2 YFSETQ. Trimming removed 3 bases from V and 7 bases from J, with 14 bases in between. The CDR3 totals 13 residues.

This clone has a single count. The CDR3 loop reads CASSGDRPREQYF. The CDR3 DNA follows: TGTGCCAGCAGCGGGGACAGGCCGAGGGAGCAGTACTTC. The chain joins TRBV2 to TRBJ2-7; 8 nucleotides align to TRBD1. Germline V CDR1 and CDR2: SNHLY, FYNNEI. CDR3 length: 13 amino acids. With V trimmed by 6 bases and J by 7 bases, 8 bases remained unmatched.

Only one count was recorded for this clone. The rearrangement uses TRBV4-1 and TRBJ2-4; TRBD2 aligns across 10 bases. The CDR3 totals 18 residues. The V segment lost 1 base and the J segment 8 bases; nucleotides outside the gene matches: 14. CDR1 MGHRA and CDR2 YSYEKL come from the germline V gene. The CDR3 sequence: CASSQGLGLAGVLDIQYF. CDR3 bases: TGCGCCAGCAGCCAAGGGTTGGGTCTAGCGGGAGTATTAGACATTCAGTACTTC.

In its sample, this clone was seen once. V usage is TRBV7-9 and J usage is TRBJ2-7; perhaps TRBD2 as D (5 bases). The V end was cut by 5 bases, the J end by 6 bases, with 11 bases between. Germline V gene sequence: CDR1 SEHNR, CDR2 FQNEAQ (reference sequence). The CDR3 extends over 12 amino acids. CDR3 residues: CASSPPRGEQYF. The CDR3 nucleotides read TGTGCCAGCAGCCCCCCCCGGGGCGAGCAGTACTTC.